The present T cell receptor beta chain was sequenced within a study of shared clonotypes between healthy human individuals. General study results and limits: Rarefaction demonstrated incomplete sorted-subset sequencing despite large depth.

The method was immunoSEQ multiplex PCR; TCRdb's version includes in-frame clones alone and lacks a portion of them. The sample shows about 2,500,000 clones, over 85% of them seen only once. A split of CD4+ cells into CD45RA+ naive and CD45RA-negative memory subsets was performed. Looked up from germline, CDR1 is SGHTS and CDR2 is YDEGEE. The ends were cut back, 5 bases at V and 7 bases at J, with 13 bases in the middle. CDR3 length: 13 amino acids. On this clone itself: Its antigen is undetermined.

Input material: naive CD4+ T cells sorted from blood. Subset denoted: CD45RA+ positively selected. This TCR was sampled from a man between 18 and 29 years old in good health. V usage is TRBV5-8 and J usage is TRBJ1-5; unclear D gene. The DNA for the CDR3 is TGTGCCAGCAGAGGCCTGCGACCGCAGCCCCAGCATTTT. Translated, it gives CASRGLRPQPQHF.